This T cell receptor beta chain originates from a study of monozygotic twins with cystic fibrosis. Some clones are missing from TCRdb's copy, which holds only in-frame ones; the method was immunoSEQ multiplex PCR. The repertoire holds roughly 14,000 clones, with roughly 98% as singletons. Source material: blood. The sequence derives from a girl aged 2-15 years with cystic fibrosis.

CDR3 amino acids: CASSFGGADSYEQYF. CDR3 bases: TGTGCCAGCAGCTTTGGGGGGGCAGACTCCTACGAGCAGTACTTC. The chain is built from TRBV7-6 and TRBJ2-7; possible D gene TRBD2, 7 bases. The V and J ends lost 3 bases and 0 bases respectively, with 12 bases between them. The CDR3 length is 15 residues. Germline V gene sequence: CDR1 SGHVS, CDR2 FNYEAQ.